The subject of this entry is one T cell receptor beta chain. In each sample, at least 6.5 million PBMCs were isolated. Through a sample-barcoded 5' primer and a J-beta primer mix, a second PCR was run for roughly 6 to 12 cycles. TCRdb ran MiXCR on the 5' RACE reads and lists one entry per CDR3 protein. The data show fewer than 700,000 distinct CDR3 sequences, around 38% seen once. This sample stems from a study of blood T cells in healthy people across ages. Germline values: CDR1 MNHEY, CDR2 SVGAGI. This CDR3 has 15 residues. The chain uses TRBV6-5 and TRBJ2-7, with a tentative D call TRBD2 (5 bases). The J call is uncertain, as TRBJ2-5 better fits the DNA end. Sequenced material: blood. The TCR originated in a man older than 75 in good health. Here the CDR3 reads CASSEFEGPRETQYF. DNA for the CDR3: TGTGCCAGCAGTGAATTTGAGGGCCCCCGAGAGACCCAGTACTTC.